The following is a T cell receptor beta chain sequence with its context. The primer mix had 60 Vbeta and 13 Jbeta primers. Sequenced by immunoSEQ multiplex PCR; TCRdb stores in-frame clones only, minus some. This sample yields 120,000 or so clones, of which under 90% are seen a single time; 3.6% belongs to the top ten. Looked up from germline, CDR1 is SGHTS and CDR2 is YDEGEE. The CDR3 has 16 amino acids. The J segment lost 3 bases and the V segment lost 5 bases, leaving 10 bases of the junction unmatched. This record belongs to a study of cytomegalovirus exposure and HLA in healthy donors. The sample was PBMCs. V and J are TRBV5-8 and TRBJ2-2, with TRBD2 identical over 7 bases. This receptor was obtained from a woman between 40 and 55 years old in good health and CMV-seropositive. CDR3 nucleotide sequence: TGTGCCAGCAGATCTCCCGGGACTACCTACACCGGGGAGCTGTTTTTT. Protein product: CASRSPGTTYTGELFF.